The count of the clone carrying this TCR beta chain is one. Antigen specificity is unknown. The CDR3 contains 15 residues. CDR1 and CDR2 from the germline V gene are MNHNS and SASEGT. V lost 3 bases and J lost 4; bases outside the gene matches: 7. These data are taken from a study of T cells after yellow fever vaccination. A 5'RACE template-switching step, the method used to make TCR cDNA, added a universal primer site and UMIs. Using its own MiXCR run on the 5' RACE reads, TCRdb lists one record per CDR3 protein. The top ten hold around 2.3% of the sample, which has about 160,000 distinct CDR3 sequences, 6% to 7.5% seen once. Findings of the study overall: Reappearance after the booster was seen for most primary-vaccination clones, at 95% to 97% CD4 and 75% to 90% CD8. The secondary response peaked faster, at day 5 versus 15, but was weaker.

The receptor's source is a man between 18 and 29 years old who received the YFV17D yellow fever vaccine. The specimen comprised CD4+ T cells sorted from PBMCs, sampled about 5 days after the first yellow fever vaccination. This chain joins TRBV6-1 and TRBJ2-5; 8 bases are a match to TRBD2. CDR3 coding DNA: TGTGCCAGCAGTGAGCCGGGACTAGGTCGAGAGACCCAGTACTTC. Amino acid sequence: CASSEPGLGRETQYF.